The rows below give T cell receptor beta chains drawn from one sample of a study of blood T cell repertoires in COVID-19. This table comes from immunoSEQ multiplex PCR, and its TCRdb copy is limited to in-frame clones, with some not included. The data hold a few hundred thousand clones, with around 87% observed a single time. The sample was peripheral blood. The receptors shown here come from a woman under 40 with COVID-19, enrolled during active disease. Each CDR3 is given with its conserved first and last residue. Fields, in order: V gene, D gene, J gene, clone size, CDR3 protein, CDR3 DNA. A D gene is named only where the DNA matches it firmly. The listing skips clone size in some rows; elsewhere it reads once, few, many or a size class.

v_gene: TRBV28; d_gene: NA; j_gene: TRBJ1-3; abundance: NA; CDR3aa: CASSLQVRRSGNTIYF; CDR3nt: TGTGCCAGCAGTTTACAGGTCCGTCGCTCTGGAAACACCATATATTTT
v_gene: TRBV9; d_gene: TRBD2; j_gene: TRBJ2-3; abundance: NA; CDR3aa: CASSQTSGRTDTQYF; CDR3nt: TGTGCCAGCAGCCAGACTAGCGGGAGAACAGATACGCAGTATTTT
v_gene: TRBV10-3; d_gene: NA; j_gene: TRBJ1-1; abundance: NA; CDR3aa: CATGGLTEAFF; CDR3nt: TGTGCCACAGGCGGGTTGACTGAAGCTTTCTTT
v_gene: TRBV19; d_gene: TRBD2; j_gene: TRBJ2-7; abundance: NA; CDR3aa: CASSPLGGARYEQYF; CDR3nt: TGTGCCAGTAGTCCCCTGGGAGGGGCACGGTACGAGCAGTACTTC
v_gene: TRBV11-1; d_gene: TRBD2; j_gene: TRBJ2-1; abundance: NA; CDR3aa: CASSFRLAGGYNEQFF; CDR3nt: TGTGCCAGCAGCTTTAGGCTAGCGGGAGGGTACAATGAGCAGTTCTTC
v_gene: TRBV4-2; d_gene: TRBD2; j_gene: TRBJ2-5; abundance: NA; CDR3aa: CASSQESRGRFGETQYF; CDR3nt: TGTGCCAGCAGCCAAGAATCGCGCGGGAGATTTGGAGAGACCCAGTACTTC
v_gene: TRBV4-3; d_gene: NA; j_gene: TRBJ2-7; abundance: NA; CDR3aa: CASSQSRVTYEQYF; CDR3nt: TGCGCCAGCAGCCAAAGCCGGGTAACCTACGAGCAGTACTTC
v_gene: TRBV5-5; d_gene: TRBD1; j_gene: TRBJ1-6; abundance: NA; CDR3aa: CASSIRGANSPLHF; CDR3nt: TGTGCCAGTTCAATCAGGGGGGCAAATTCACCCCTCCACTTT
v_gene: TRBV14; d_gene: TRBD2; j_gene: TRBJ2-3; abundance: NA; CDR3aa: CASSQEASGSLGTQYF; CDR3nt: TGTGCCAGCAGCCAAGAAGCTAGCGGGAGTCTGGGTACGCAGTATTTT
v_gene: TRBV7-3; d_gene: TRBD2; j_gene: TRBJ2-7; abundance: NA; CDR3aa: CASSLILAPSYEQYF; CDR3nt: TGTGCCAGCAGCTTAATACTAGCGCCTTCCTACGAGCAGTACTTC
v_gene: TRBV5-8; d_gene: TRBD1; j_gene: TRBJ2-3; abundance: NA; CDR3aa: CASSLQGARADTQYF; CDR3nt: TGTGCCAGCAGTTTACAGGGGGCGCGTGCAGATACGCAGTATTTT
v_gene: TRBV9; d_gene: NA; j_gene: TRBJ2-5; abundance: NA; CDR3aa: CASNFEADRGKTQYF; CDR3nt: TGTGCCAGCAACTTTGAGGCGGATAGGGGGAAGACCCAGTACTTC
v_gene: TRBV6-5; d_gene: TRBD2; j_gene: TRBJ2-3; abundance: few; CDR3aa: CATGTSGTATDTQYF; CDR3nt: TGTGCCACAGGGACTAGCGGGACCGCCACAGATACGCAGTATTTT
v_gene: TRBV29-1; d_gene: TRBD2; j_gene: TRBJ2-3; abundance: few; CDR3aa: CSVQTSGATDTQYF; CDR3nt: TGCAGCGTTCAGACTAGCGGGGCCACAGATACGCAGTATTTT
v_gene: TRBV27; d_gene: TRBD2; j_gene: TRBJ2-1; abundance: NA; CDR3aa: CASSWPSGSDEQFF; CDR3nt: TGTGCCAGCAGTTGGCCTAGCGGGAGCGATGAGCAGTTCTTC
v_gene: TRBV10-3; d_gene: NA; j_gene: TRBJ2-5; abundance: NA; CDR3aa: CAISESKGQETQYF; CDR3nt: TGTGCCATCAGTGAGAGCAAGGGGCAAGAGACCCAGTACTTC
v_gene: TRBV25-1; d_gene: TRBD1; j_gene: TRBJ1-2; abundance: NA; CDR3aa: CASRLTGGNYGYTF; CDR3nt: TGTGCCAGCAGGTTGACAGGGGGTAACTATGGCTACACCTTC
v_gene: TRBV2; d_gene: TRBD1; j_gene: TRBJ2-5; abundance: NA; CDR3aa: CASTVITGGVRQTQYF; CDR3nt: TGTGCCAGCACTGTAATTACAGGGGGCGTGCGGCAGACCCAGTACTTC
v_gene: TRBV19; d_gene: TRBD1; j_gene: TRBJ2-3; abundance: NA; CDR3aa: CASSIADRGTDTQYF; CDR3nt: TGTGCCAGTAGTATTGCCGACAGGGGGACAGATACGCAGTATTTT
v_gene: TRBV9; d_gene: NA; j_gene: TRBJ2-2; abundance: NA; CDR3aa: CASSVSGTGELFF; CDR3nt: TGTGCCAGCAGCGTTAGCGGAACCGGGGAGCTGTTTTTT
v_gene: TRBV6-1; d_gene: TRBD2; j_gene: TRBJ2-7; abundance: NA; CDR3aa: CASSDGLAGFPSHEQYF; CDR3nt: TGTGCCAGCAGTGATGGGCTAGCGGGATTCCCTAGCCACGAGCAGTACTTC
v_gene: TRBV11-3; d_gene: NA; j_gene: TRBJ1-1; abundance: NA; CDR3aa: CASSLRGGEAFF; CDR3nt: TGTGCCAGCAGCCTCAGAGGGGGTGAAGCTTTCTTT
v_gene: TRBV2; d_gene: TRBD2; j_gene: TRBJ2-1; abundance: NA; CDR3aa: CASTTSGAYNEQFF; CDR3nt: TGTGCCAGCACGACTAGCGGGGCATACAATGAGCAGTTCTTC
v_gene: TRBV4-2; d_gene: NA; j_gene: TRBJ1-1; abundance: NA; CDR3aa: CASSQDLGPMRTNTEAFF; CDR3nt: TGTGCCAGCAGCCAAGATCTGGGCCCCATGAGAACGAACACTGAAGCTTTCTTT
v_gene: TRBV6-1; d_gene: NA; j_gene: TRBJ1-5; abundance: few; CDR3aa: CASSAVRDTLGNQPQHF; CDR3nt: TGTGCCAGCAGTGCCGTAAGGGACACCTTAGGCAATCAGCCCCAGCATTTT
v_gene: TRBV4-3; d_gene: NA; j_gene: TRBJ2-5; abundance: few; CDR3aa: CASRDLMRPKGTQYF; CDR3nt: TGCGCCAGCAGGGACTTAATGCGTCCGAAGGGGACCCAGTACTTC
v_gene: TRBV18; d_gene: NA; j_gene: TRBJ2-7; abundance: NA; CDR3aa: CASSPGGRGTYEQYF; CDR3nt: TGTGCCAGCTCACCGGGTGGGAGAGGAACCTACGAGCAGTACTTC
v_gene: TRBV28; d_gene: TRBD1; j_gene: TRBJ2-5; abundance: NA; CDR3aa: CASSRGTGVDPIETQYF; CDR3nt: TGTGCCAGCAGTAGGGGGACAGGGGTCGATCCGATTGAGACCCAGTACTTC
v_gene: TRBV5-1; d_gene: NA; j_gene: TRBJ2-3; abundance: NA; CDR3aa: CASSEVVLGTDTQYF; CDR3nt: TGCGCCAGCAGCGAGGTAGTACTAGGCACAGATACGCAGTATTTT